Given below is one T cell receptor (beta chain) in context. The target antigen is unknown. From germline, CDR1 is SNHLY and CDR2 FYNNEI. The CDR3 spans 13 residues. V lost 7 bases and J 2 bases, leaving 11 bases between the germline ends. This entry comes from a study of cytomegalovirus exposure and HLA in healthy donors. Study outcomes and limitations: In a later analysis, productive TCRs from donors in an Asian-associated ancestry cluster reportedly carried fewer N-insertions than the cohort mean. Serostatus for CMV was the only available immune exposure information. The study carried out a later analysis of TCR beta sequences. It associated some 17,000 of them with specific HLA alleles at a false discovery rate of 0.05. Some V segments, including TRBV6-2 and TRBV6-3, were excluded as indistinguishable.

Primers: 60 Vbeta forward and 13 Jbeta reverse. Sequencing used immunoSEQ multiplex PCR; TCRdb keeps in-frame clones, though not all of them. This sample has 170,000 or so clones; 78% occur once, and the top ten carry around 3.1%. Sequencing was carried out using PBMCs. The chain couples TRBV2 to TRBJ1-1, with no clear D. The sequence was obtained from a woman between 40 and 50 years old in good health and CMV-seronegative. The chain's CDR3 is CASNQDFNTEAFF. The CDR3 region has the DNA TGTGCCAGCAATCAAGACTTCAACACTGAAGCTTTCTTT. Filled out from reference TRBV2 and TRBJ1-1, the complete variable domain reads EPEVTQTPSHQVTQMGQEVILRCVPISNHLYFYWYRQILGQKVEFLVSFYNNEISEKSEIFDDQFSVERPDGSNFTLKIRSTKLEDSAMYFCASNQDFNTEAFFGQGTRLTVV.